This T cell receptor (beta chain) was recorded in a study of glioma-infiltrating T cells after dendritic cell vaccination. About the research overall: Glioblastoma patients came from Phase I and II dendritic cell vaccination trials.

Notes on this clone: Antigen unknown.

Points from the study as a whole: Only a small number of patients had complete blood and tumor samples. TCR clonality showed no direct relationship with survival.

Germline V CDR1 and CDR2: SNHLY, FYNNEI. The CDR3 is made up of 13 amino acids. V shed 6 bases and J shed 1 base, with 9 bases lying between them. The PCR used 60 V beta and 13 J beta primers. Libraries were prepared by immunoSEQ multiplex PCR; TCRdb keeps only in-frame clonotypes and omits some of them. The sample lists 95,000 to 110,000 clones, 81% occurring once. This clonotype was sampled from a human donor with glioblastoma. Sequencing used blood, obtained before dendritic cell vaccination. The chain recombines TRBV2 with TRBJ1-1, with D perhaps TRBD1 (5 bases). CDR3 residues: CASRFTGNTEAFF. In DNA form, the CDR3 reads TGTGCCAGCAGGTTCACAGGGAACACTGAAGCTTTCTTT.